This is a list of T cell receptor beta chains from one sample in a study of blood T cells in healthy people across ages. TCRdb called the 5' RACE reads again in MiXCR, with one record for every CDR3 protein. The sample holds more than 800,000 distinct CDR3 sequences, more than 25% seen once. The sequenced material came from blood. These receptors were taken from a woman older than 75 in good health. CDR3s include the opening cysteine and the closing phenylalanine or tryptophan. D genes are given only for firm matches. Expanded clones are given a class, and other clones once, few, many or no size at all.

13	NA	NA	TRBV12-3/TRBV12-4	TRBJ1-1	TGTGCCAGCAGTTTAGGACAGGCGGTTGAAGCTTTCTTT	CASSLGQAVEAFF
15	few	NA	TRBV6-6	TRBJ1-4	TGTGCCAGCATCAGGGGAGGGCTGGGTAATGAAAAACTGTTTTTT	CASIRGGLGNEKLFF
11	NA	NA	TRBV20-1	TRBJ1-2	TGCAGTGCTAGTTCCGGGCCTGGCTACACCTTC	CSASSGPGYTF
16	NA	TRBD1	TRBV6-6	TRBJ2-3	TGTGCCAGCAGTTCCGACAGGGGAAAACGTGCAGATACGCAGTATTTT	CASSSDRGKRADTQYF
14	few	NA	TRBV4-3	TRBJ1-1	TGCGCCAGCAGCCAAGAGTGGCAGCGGGGTGAAGCTTTCTTT	CASSQEWQRGEAFF
14	NA	NA	TRBV28	TRBJ1-3	TGTGCCAGCAGCCGTCTTATAGGAGGAAACACCATATATTTT	CASSRLIGGNTIYF
12	many	TRBD1	TRBV29-1	TRBJ1-2	TGCAGCGTCAAGGACAGGGTCTATGGCTACACCTTC	CSVKDRVYGYTF
17	NA	NA	TRBV6-6	TRBJ1-6	TGTGCCAGCAGTTACTCGGACAGCTCCGTTTATAATTCACCCCTCCACTTT	CASSYSDSSVYNSPLHF
17	NA	NA	TRBV6-1	TRBJ1-4	TGTGCCAGCAGTCTGAGGGCACAAGGGGCGTGGCGAGAAAAACTGTTTTTT	CASSLRAQGAWREKLFF
14	NA	NA	TRBV5-1	TRBJ1-1	TGCGCCAGCAGCCTGACGGTCCAGAACACTGAAGCTTTCTTT	CASSLTVQNTEAFF
15	many	TRBD2	TRBV27	TRBJ2-5	TGTGCCAGCAGTCTCCCGGGACTAGCGGGGGAGACCCAGTACTTC	CASSLPGLAGETQYF
14	many	NA	TRBV6-2/TRBV6-3	TRBJ1-5	TGTGCCAGCAGTCCCGACGGGGGCGGGCAGCCCCAGCATTTT	CASSPDGGGQPQHF
13	NA	TRBD1	TRBV6-5	TRBJ1-1	TGTTCCAGCAGTGGAGGTACAGGGGGGAGAGCTTTCTTT	CSSSGGTGGRAFF
17	NA	TRBD2	TRBV20-1	TRBJ2-5	TGCAGTGCTAGGAAGGATAGACTAGCGGGGGGGCAAGAGACCCAGTACTTC	CSARKDRLAGGQETQYF
12	NA	NA	TRBV3-1	TRBJ2-2	TGTGCCAGCAGCCGTCCCGGCGGGGAGCTGTTTTTT	CASSRPGGELFF
16	many	TRBD1	TRBV6-2/TRBV6-3	TRBJ1-5	TGTGCCAGCAGTTACCGGGACAGGGCTGGCAATCAGCCCCAGCATTTT	CASSYRDRAGNQPQHF
15	NA	TRBD2	TRBV20-1	TRBJ2-2	TGCAGTGCCCACTCGGGCGGGGGGCCTACCGGGGAGCTGTTTTTT	CSAHSGGGPTGELFF
14	NA	NA	TRBV28	TRBJ1-2	TGTGCCAGCACCTTTGGGGGCCCAAACTATGGCTACACCTTC	CASTFGGPNYGYTF
12	NA	TRBD2	TRBV20-1	TRBJ2-1	TGCAGTGCTGCGCCGCTAGCGGGTGAGCAGTTCTTC	CSAAPLAGEQFF
16	NA	NA	TRBV19	TRBJ1-6	TGTGCCAGTAGCGGGACTCTTAGTCACTATAATTCACCCCTCCACTTT	CASSGTLSHYNSPLHF
15	NA	NA	TRBV12-3/TRBV12-4	TRBJ1-2	TGTGCCAGCAGTTTAATGGGGGGCGTGGGCTATGGCTACACCTTC	CASSLMGGVGYGYTF
13	many	NA	TRBV7-9	TRBJ2-5	TGTGCCAGCAGTTCACAGGGAGGGGAGACCCAGTACTTC	CASSSQGGETQYF
14	NA	TRBD1	TRBV11-2	TRBJ1-4	TGTGCCAGCAGCTTACGACAGGGTAATAAAAAACTGTTTTTT	CASSLRQGNKKLFF
14	many	TRBD1	TRBV2	TRBJ2-5	TGTGCCAGCACTGGACAGGGGGCGGTGGAGACCCAGTACTTC	CASTGQGAVETQYF
16	few	NA	TRBV15	TRBJ1-1	TGTGCCACCAGCCCAGCTGGGGGCAGGACGAACACTGAAGCTTTCTTT	CATSPAGGRTNTEAFF
13	NA	NA	TRBV10-3	TRBJ1-2	TGTGCCATCAGGGGGGAGGAGGTGGATGGCTACACCTTC	CAIRGEEVDGYTF
13	NA	TRBD1	TRBV12-3/TRBV12-4	TRBJ2-3	TGTGCCAGTGGTGCAGGGGGCGAAGATACGCAGTATTTT	CASGAGGEDTQYF
17	NA	NA	TRBV7-2	TRBJ2-7	TGTGCCAGCAGCTCCGAGGGCCGGGTCTCCTTCTTCTACGAGCAGTACTTC	CASSSEGRVSFFYEQYF
13	NA	NA	TRBV3-1	TRBJ2-1	TGTGCCAGCAGCCCTTATAGCGGCAATGAGCAGTTCTTC	CASSPYSGNEQFF
15	NA	NA	TRBV27	TRBJ2-7	TGTGCCAGCAGACCTAGTTTCGAACCCTCCTACGAGCAGTACTTC	CASRPSFEPSYEQYF
14	many	NA	TRBV20-1	TRBJ2-7	TGCAGTGCCCCTAAGGGGGGAGCCTCCTACGAGCAGTACTTC	CSAPKGGASYEQYF
15	many	NA	TRBV7-2	TRBJ2-4	TGTGCCAGCAGGCCTCAGGGGGAGGTCAAAAACATTCAGTACTTC	CASRPQGEVKNIQYF
15	few	NA	TRBV2	TRBJ2-4	TGTGCCAGCAGTGTGAGCCTCCTAGCCAAAAACATTCAGTACTTC	CASSVSLLAKNIQYF
14	few	NA	TRBV7-8	TRBJ2-7	TGTGCCAGCAGCCCCTCCGAGGGTCCCTACGAGCAGTACTTC	CASSPSEGPYEQYF
13	many	TRBD1	TRBV11-2	TRBJ1-6	TGTGCCAGCTTGGGACAGAGTAATTCACCCCTCCACTTT	CASLGQSNSPLHF
11	many	NA	TRBV27	TRBJ2-3	TGTGCCAGCATAGCACCGGATACGCAGTATTTT	CASIAPDTQYF
16	few	NA	TRBV7-9	TRBJ2-7	TGTGCCAGCAGCTTAGCCGCCCGCGTGCCCCCCTACGAGCAGTACTTC	CASSLAARVPPYEQYF
14	many	NA	TRBV7-2	TRBJ1-1	TGTGCCAGCAGCTTCTCAGGCAAAGACACTGAAGCTTTCTTT	CASSFSGKDTEAFF
15	NA	NA	TRBV6-5	TRBJ1-4	TGTGCCAGCAGTTACTCGACCCAGGGCGGTGAAAAACTGTTTTTT	CASSYSTQGGEKLFF
15	few	TRBD2	TRBV30	TRBJ2-5	TGTGCCTGGAGTGGAAAACTAGCGGGGGAAGAGACCCAGTACTTC	CAWSGKLAGEETQYF
17	NA	NA	TRBV20-1	TRBJ1-2	TGCAGTGCTAGACCCAACGGGAGAAAAGACCAGTGGGATGGCTACACCTTC	CSARPNGRKDQWDGYTF
15	NA	NA	TRBV6-2/TRBV6-3	TRBJ1-5	TGTGCCAGCAGTTATTATGGGGTCCGGAATCAGCCCCAGCATTTT	CASSYYGVRNQPQHF